Listed below are T cell receptor beta chains from one sample, sequenced in a study of blood T cell repertoires in COVID-19. Some clones are missing from TCRdb's copy, which holds only in-frame ones; the method was immunoSEQ multiplex PCR. This table holds under 150,000 clones, approximately 80% found once. The material sequenced was PBMCs or T cells enriched from blood (not recorded which). These receptors were taken from a man in his forties or fifties in a cohort exposed to, infected with or recovered from COVID-19 (not recorded which). The CDR3 runs from the conserved cysteine through the conserved F or W. Each record gives: CDR3 DNA, CDR3 protein, D gene, V gene, clone size, J gene. D genes are given only for firm matches. The listing skips clone size in some rows; elsewhere it reads once, few, many or a size class.

CDR3 DNA: TGCGCCAGCAGCCAAGGGTACCGCGACAGGTCCTCCTACGAGCAGTACTTC
CDR3 protein: CASSQGYRDRSSYEQYF
D gene: -
V gene: TRBV4-3
clone size: -
J gene: TRBJ2-7

CDR3 DNA: TGTGCCAGCAGCCAATCTGCGAACGGACTAGTCCGTAGAGATACGCAGTATTTT
CDR3 protein: CASSQSANGLVRRDTQYF
D gene: TRBD2
V gene: TRBV5-5
clone size: -
J gene: TRBJ2-3

CDR3 DNA: TGCAGCGCTAGAGCTCAGGGGAGTGAGGGCAATGAGCAGTTCTTC
CDR3 protein: CSARAQGSEGNEQFF
D gene: -
V gene: TRBV29-1
clone size: -
J gene: TRBJ2-1

CDR3 DNA: TGTGCCATCTTAGGACGGACTGGGAATCAGCCCCAGCATTTT
CDR3 protein: CAILGRTGNQPQHF
D gene: -
V gene: TRBV27
clone size: once
J gene: TRBJ1-5

CDR3 DNA: TGTGCCAGCAGCGTAGCGGCGGGATCTGGAAACACCATATATTTT
CDR3 protein: CASSVAAGSGNTIYF
D gene: -
V gene: TRBV9
clone size: -
J gene: TRBJ1-3

CDR3 DNA: TGTGCCAGCAGTTCCGGGACAGGGGGAAATCAGCCCCAGCATTTT
CDR3 protein: CASSSGTGGNQPQHF
D gene: TRBD1
V gene: TRBV6-5
clone size: -
J gene: TRBJ1-5

CDR3 DNA: TGTGCCAGCAGCCTAAGCACTCTGGATACGCAGTATTTT
CDR3 protein: CASSLSTLDTQYF
D gene: -
V gene: TRBV28
clone size: -
J gene: TRBJ2-3

CDR3 DNA: TGTGCCAGCAGCTTAGTACTGGTCACCAACAATGAGCAGTTCTTC
CDR3 protein: CASSLVLVTNNEQFF
D gene: -
V gene: TRBV7-8
clone size: -
J gene: TRBJ2-1

CDR3 DNA: TGTGCCGCCCGCCAGGGGACTAGCGGTAACAATGAGCAGTTCTTC
CDR3 protein: CAARQGTSGNNEQFF
D gene: TRBD2
V gene: TRBV6-5
clone size: -
J gene: TRBJ2-1

CDR3 DNA: TGTGCCAGCAGCTTAGTCGGGGGCACCGGGGAGCTGTTTTTT
CDR3 protein: CASSLVGGTGELFF
D gene: -
V gene: TRBV11-2
clone size: once
J gene: TRBJ2-2

CDR3 DNA: TGTGCCAGCGCTTCTGGAGGCTATGGCTACACCTTC
CDR3 protein: CASASGGYGYTF
D gene: -
V gene: TRBV25-1
clone size: -
J gene: TRBJ1-2

CDR3 DNA: TGTGCCAGCTCACCAGTGCAGGGGCTTAACACCGGGGAGCTGTTTTTT
CDR3 protein: CASSPVQGLNTGELFF
D gene: -
V gene: TRBV18
clone size: -
J gene: TRBJ2-2

CDR3 DNA: TGTGCCAGCAGCTCAACCGGGACAGCGAACACCGGGGAGCTGTTTTTT
CDR3 protein: CASSSTGTANTGELFF
D gene: TRBD1
V gene: TRBV9
clone size: -
J gene: TRBJ2-2

CDR3 DNA: TGTGCCAGCAGCCGGTACACAGGAGCGAACACCGGGGAGCTGTTTTTT
CDR3 protein: CASSRYTGANTGELFF
D gene: -
V gene: TRBV3-1/TRBV3-2
clone size: -
J gene: TRBJ2-2

CDR3 DNA: TGTGCCATCAGAGTTGCGGCCCAAGAGACCCAGTACTTC
CDR3 protein: CAIRVAAQETQYF
D gene: -
V gene: TRBV10-3
clone size: -
J gene: TRBJ2-5

CDR3 DNA: TGCGCCAGCAGCCAGGGACAGGGGGGCGAAAAACTGTTTTTT
CDR3 protein: CASSQGQGGEKLFF
D gene: TRBD1
V gene: TRBV5-1
clone size: once
J gene: TRBJ1-4

CDR3 DNA: TGTGCCAGCAGTTTATTTGGGACAGGGGGAAGCTCTGGGGCCAACGTCCTGACTTTC
CDR3 protein: CASSLFGTGGSSGANVLTF
D gene: TRBD1
V gene: TRBV27
clone size: -
J gene: TRBJ2-6

CDR3 DNA: TGTGCCAGCAGTTTACGGGAATCCAATTCACCCCTCCACTTT
CDR3 protein: CASSLRESNSPLHF
D gene: -
V gene: TRBV28
clone size: once
J gene: TRBJ1-6

CDR3 DNA: TGCGCCAGCAGCTTGCCGGAGCGCCACAATGAGCAGTTCTTC
CDR3 protein: CASSLPERHNEQFF
D gene: -
V gene: TRBV5-1
clone size: -
J gene: TRBJ2-1

CDR3 DNA: TGTGCCAGTAGTAGGACGGGGGGGCGACAGGGAGAGACCCAGTACTTC
CDR3 protein: CASSRTGGRQGETQYF
D gene: -
V gene: TRBV19
clone size: -
J gene: TRBJ2-5

CDR3 DNA: TGCGCCAGCAGAGGTCAGGACACAGATACGCAGTATTTT
CDR3 protein: CASRGQDTDTQYF
D gene: -
V gene: TRBV5-1
clone size: -
J gene: TRBJ2-3

CDR3 DNA: TGTGCCTGGAGTGTACGTTCAGGGGCCTATGGCTACACCTTC
CDR3 protein: CAWSVRSGAYGYTF
D gene: -
V gene: TRBV30
clone size: -
J gene: TRBJ1-2

CDR3 DNA: TGCGCCAGCAGCCTTCTGACAACAGGGGCGCCGAACACTGAAGCTTTCTTT
CDR3 protein: CASSLLTTGAPNTEAFF
D gene: TRBD1
V gene: TRBV4-1
clone size: -
J gene: TRBJ1-1

CDR3 DNA: TGTGCCAGCACCCCGAGCTCCTACGAGCAGTACTTC
CDR3 protein: CASTPSSYEQYF
D gene: -
V gene: TRBV28
clone size: -
J gene: TRBJ2-7

CDR3 DNA: TGCGCCAGCAGCACCCTTCCCGCAGGGGCGTCGGGGGAGCTGTTTTTT
CDR3 protein: CASSTLPAGASGELFF
D gene: -
V gene: TRBV5-1
clone size: -
J gene: TRBJ2-2

CDR3 DNA: TGTGCCAGCAGTGGGGGGGACAGGGGTTACGAGCAGTACTTC
CDR3 protein: CASSGGDRGYEQYF
D gene: TRBD1
V gene: TRBV28
clone size: once
J gene: TRBJ2-7